This is a list of T cell receptor beta chains from one sample in a study of blood T cell repertoires in COVID-19. Assay: immunoSEQ multiplex PCR; the TCRdb copy retains only in-frame clones and omits some. The sample lists fewer than 300,000 clones; about 85% were seen once. Sequencing was performed on PBMCs or T cells enriched from blood (not recorded which). These receptors originate from a woman between 50 and 59 years old who had recovered from COVID-19. Both conserved end residues are part of each CDR3. The D gene is left open where the match is weak. Rows may omit the clone size; those that give it use once, few, many or a size class.

TRBV7-8,NA,TRBJ2-5,NA,TGTGCCAGCAGCTTATGGGGGGGCGCCAGGGTTAAGGAGACCCAGTACTTC,CASSLWGGARVKETQYF
TRBV6-2/TRBV6-3,once,TRBJ2-1,TRBD2,TGTGCCAGCAGTTGGGGACTAGCGCGAACTGGTGTCCACAATGAGCAGTTCTTC,CASSWGLARTGVHNEQFF
TRBV28,NA,TRBJ2-3,TRBD2,TGTGCCAGCAGTTTAGGGGGACTAAGAACAGATACGCAGTATTTT,CASSLGGLRTDTQYF
TRBV4-2,NA,TRBJ1-5,NA,TGTGCCAGCAGCCCGACGGGGGATAGCAATCAGCCCCAGCATTTT,CASSPTGDSNQPQHF
TRBV5-4,NA,TRBJ1-3,NA,TGTGCCAGCAGCCCTTCTCCGGGAAACCGCATCTCTGGAAACACCATATATTTT,CASSPSPGNRISGNTIYF
TRBV25-1,NA,TRBJ1-5,NA,TGTGCCAGCAGCCCTGGAGGACTCACCGAAGATTGGCCCCAGCATTTT,CASSPGGLTEDWPQHF
TRBV5-6,NA,TRBJ2-1,NA,TGTGCCAGCAGCTTGTCGTATGAGCAGTTCTTC,CASSLSYEQFF
TRBV7-2,NA,TRBJ2-7,TRBD1,TGTGCCAGCAGCTTCCCGGACAGGTCGGCTTCCTACGAGCAGTACTTC,CASSFPDRSASYEQYF
TRBV5-1,NA,TRBJ1-1,NA,TGCGCCAGCAGCCAGTTCCCGAACACTGAAGCTTTCTTT,CASSQFPNTEAFF
TRBV30,once,TRBJ2-3,TRBD2,TGTGCCTGGACTCCCGGTGCTAGCGGGACTGGAGATACGCAGTATTTT,CAWTPGASGTGDTQYF
TRBV13,NA,TRBJ2-3,TRBD2,TGTGCCAGCAGCTTGCGGCGGGAGGGTGATACGCAGTATTTT,CASSLRREGDTQYF
TRBV12-3/TRBV12-4,NA,TRBJ2-7,NA,TGTGCCAGCAGTTTTGGCAGCCCGGAGGAGCAGTACTTC,CASSFGSPEEQYF
TRBV6-6,NA,TRBJ1-3,NA,TGTGCCAGCAGTTACTCTTTAGAAGGGAGACGAAACACCATATATTTT,CASSYSLEGRRNTIYF
TRBV28,NA,TRBJ1-6,TRBD1,TGTGCCAGCAGTCGGACAGACAGGGGCCCTAATTCACCCCTCCACTTT,CASSRTDRGPNSPLHF
TRBV2,once,TRBJ1-4,TRBD1,TGTGCCAGCTCCAGGGGGCTTCGGGAAAAACTGTTTTTT,CASSRGLREKLFF
TRBV6-4,NA,TRBJ1-1,NA,TGTGCCAGCAGGTCTCCGGGAGGTGACACTGAAGCTTTCTTT,CASRSPGGDTEAFF
TRBV6-2/TRBV6-3,NA,TRBJ2-1,NA,TGTGCCAGCAGTTACTCCGCGAGCTACAATGAGCAGTTCTTC,CASSYSASYNEQFF
TRBV7-2,NA,TRBJ2-1,NA,TGTGCCAGCAGCTTAGACCCGCGGGCCTACAATGAGCAGTTCTTC,CASSLDPRAYNEQFF
TRBV12-1,NA,TRBJ2-7,NA,TGTGCCAGCAGCTTTAAGCGGGGGGGCGTCCACGAGCAGTACTTC,CASSFKRGGVHEQYF
TRBV7-8,few,TRBJ1-4,NA,TGTGCCAGCAGCTTCCTCAGACAGGATGAAAAACTGTTTTTT,CASSFLRQDEKLFF
TRBV28,NA,TRBJ1-2,TRBD1,TGTGCCAGCAGTTCTTATAACAGGGGGCAATATGGCTACACCTTC,CASSSYNRGQYGYTF
TRBV7-8,NA,TRBJ1-5,TRBD1,TGTGCCAGCAGCCTCCTGGACAGGGGCAGTCAGCCCCAGCATTTT,CASSLLDRGSQPQHF
TRBV5-1,NA,TRBJ2-3,NA,TGCGCCAGCAGCTTAAGACTTACCGGGACTGGTGTTACAGATACGCAGTATTTT,CASSLRLTGTGVTDTQYF
TRBV11-3,NA,TRBJ2-1,TRBD1,TGTGCCAGCAGCCCACCCGGGACAGGGGGGTTCAATGAGCAGTTCTTC,CASSPPGTGGFNEQFF
TRBV2,NA,TRBJ2-1,TRBD2,TGTGCCAGCAGGGGTGGGACTAGCGTAGATGAGCAGTTCTTC,CASRGGTSVDEQFF
TRBV3-1/TRBV3-2,few,TRBJ1-1,NA,TGTGCCAGCAGCCAAGGACAGGTATTGAACACTGAAGCTTTCTTT,CASSQGQVLNTEAFF
TRBV19,NA,TRBJ1-6,TRBD1,TGTGCCAGTAGTATTTCCGGGACAGGGTCCTCACCCCTCCACTTT,CASSISGTGSSPLHF
TRBV5-4,NA,TRBJ2-7,TRBD2,TGTGCCAGCAGCCCTCCGGGACTAGCGGCAACTATGACCCACGAGCAGTACTTC,CASSPPGLAATMTHEQYF
TRBV7-2,NA,TRBJ2-7,NA,TGTGCCAGCAGCCTCTTCTCTTCTCGGGACGAGCAGTACTTC,CASSLFSSRDEQYF
TRBV28,NA,TRBJ2-1,TRBD2,TGTGCCAGCAGACCTACTAGCGGGGGGTTCGATGAGCAGTTCTTC,CASRPTSGGFDEQFF
TRBV24-1,NA,TRBJ2-2,TRBD1,TGTGCCACCAGTGATTTCACAGGGGGCAAGACCGGGGAGCTGTTTTTT,CATSDFTGGKTGELFF
TRBV7-2,NA,TRBJ1-2,TRBD1,TGTGCCAGCAGGGGATTGGGCAGGGGGATTGGCTATGGCTACACCTTC,CASRGLGRGIGYGYTF
TRBV6-5,NA,TRBJ1-3,TRBD1,TGTGCCAGCACCACGACAGGGGGCTCTGGAAACACCATATATTTT,CASTTTGGSGNTIYF
TRBV25-1,NA,TRBJ2-1,TRBD2,TGTGCCAGCAGTGAAGCTAGCGGGAGTGATGAGCAGTTCTTC,CASSEASGSDEQFF
TRBV7-8,NA,TRBJ2-5,NA,TGTGCCAGCAGCCTGAGGGGGAGAAGAAGGGTGGTCCAAGAGACCCAGTACTTC,CASSLRGRRRVVQETQYF
TRBV21-1,NA,TRBJ1-5,NA,TGTGCCAGCAGCCTCGACAGGGATAGCAATCAGCCCCAGCATTTT,CASSLDRDSNQPQHF